Listed below are T cell receptor beta chains from one sample, sequenced in a study of T cell responses to AZD1222 COVID-19 vaccine. TCRdb keeps only in-frame clones here, not all; method: immunoSEQ multiplex PCR. The table includes about 100,000 clones, 80% to 90% detected once. The sample here was peripheral blood, taken on day 0 of AZD1222 vaccination. The origin of the receptors is an adult in good health. Each CDR3 is given with its conserved first and last residue.

>TRBV27|TRBJ1-1
CASSLGRGIQATEAFF
>TRBV12-5|TRBJ1-5
CASGLGQHNQPQHF
>TRBV10-1|TRBJ1-1
CASSEGNTEAFF
>TRBV4-2|TRBJ2-5
CASSQIVAGIQETQYF
>TRBV18|TRBJ1-6
CASSGAEGPSPLHF
>TRBV6-5|TRBJ2-7
CATEGQAPSYEQYF
>TRBV11-3|TRBJ2-2
CASSSGPTGELFF
>TRBV2|TRBJ2-7
CASSRDSWTYEQYF
>TRBV4-2|TRBJ1-3
CASSRKSSQLGDRENTIYF
>TRBV14|TRBJ1-2
CASTPGFNYGYTF
>TRBV2|TRBJ1-1
CASRAGLGGQAFF
>TRBV11-3|TRBJ2-3
CASSLGAGGPGDTQYF
>TRBV27|TRBJ1-2
CASSLSGGGGYTF
>TRBV6-2/TRBV6-3|TRBJ2-1
CASSFSSGSANEQFF
>TRBV4-2|TRBJ2-7
CASSQDWGRVPYEQYF
>TRBV30|TRBJ1-4
CAWNRDRGPLRGKLFF
>TRBV5-1|TRBJ2-7
CASSMGQGANEQYF
>TRBV5-4|TRBJ2-1
CASSFDTYNEQFF
>TRBV5-1|TRBJ1-1
CASSTGTGGASTEAFF
>TRBV18|TRBJ2-5
CASSPGKETQYF
>TRBV7-2|TRBJ2-5
CASSLAQKETQYF
>TRBV7-2|TRBJ1-4
CASSLARTGTGFEKLFF
>TRBV18|TRBJ1-1
CASSLEDTGGLNTEAFF
>TRBV12-3/TRBV12-4|TRBJ1-1
CAAGWGTNTEAFF
>TRBV30|TRBJ1-1
CAWSVDSGTEAFF
>TRBV30|TRBJ2-3
CAWRTVGGPDTQYF
>TRBV5-1|TRBJ2-7
CASSLSGTGLPYEQYF
>TRBV5-1|TRBJ1-2
CASSLAGENYGYTF
>TRBV5-6|TRBJ1-4
CASSLQGQGASMDEKLFF
>TRBV7-2|TRBJ2-7
CASSPRTGLPSFPYEQYF
>TRBV6-1|TRBJ1-2
CASSPDRGLRGYTF
>TRBV19|TRBJ1-5
CASSILGTVSNQPQHF
>TRBV6-2/TRBV6-3|TRBJ1-5
CASSHSGQLLPNQPQHF
>TRBV4-1|TRBJ1-5
CASSQVRTGDQPQHF
>TRBV7-2|TRBJ1-1
CASSYAGGTEAFF
>TRBV7-8|TRBJ1-2
CASSPEADYGYTF
>TRBV7-8|TRBJ2-7
CASTFRDRGSHEQYF
>TRBV19|TRBJ2-3
CASSHRDRRTDTQYF
>TRBV2|TRBJ2-1
CASSDSGTSGGNEQFF
>TRBV12-3/TRBV12-4|TRBJ2-5
CASSLASSETQYF
>TRBV7-2|TRBJ2-1
CASSSQGDEQFF
>TRBV30|TRBJ2-1
CAWSVASGGSYNEQFF
>TRBV5-6|TRBJ1-5
CASSLGAGAGFNQPQHF